Below, 10 T cell receptor beta chains from the same sample are listed, as sequenced in a study of shared clonotypes between healthy human individuals. Here immunoSEQ multiplex PCR was the method, and the copy in TCRdb shows in-frame clones only, minus some. The sample has roughly 2,500,000 clones; under 95% are singletons. Sequenced: naive CD4+ T cells from PBMCs. Subset given: CD45RA+ positively selected. These TCRs come from a man between 18 and 35 years old in good health. Some clones in this sample may be carry-over from other donors' samples.

The chain combines TRBV29-1 with TRBJ1-1; a weak D match, TRBD1 (5 bases). This CDR3 comprises 13 residues. Trimming pared 3 bases from V and 4 bases from J, leaving 12 bases between. Germline values: CDR1 SQVTM, CDR2 ANQGSEA. The CDR3: CSVEKGFGTEAFF. DNA of the CDR3: TGCAGCGTTGAGAAGGGGTTCGGCACTGAAGCTTTCTTT.

Details on this clone: Other DNA sequences in the same sample also yield this CDR3. This chain joins TRBV4-1 and TRBJ1-2, with a possible D match to TRBD1 (5 bases). Germline V gives CDR1 MGHRA, CDR2 YSYEKL. Trimming stripped 0 bases from V and 4 bases from J, with 9 bases between. There are 14 residues in the CDR3. CDR3 region: CASSQDQGTYGYTF. The DNA for the CDR3 is TGCGCCAGCAGCCAAGATCAGGGTACCTATGGCTACACCTTC.

The V gene is TRBV5-1, the J gene TRBJ1-2; the D is unclear. Trimming took off 5 bases at V and 7 bases at J, with 12 bases between the two ends. This CDR3 has 12 amino acids. The germline V gene has CDR1 SGHRS and CDR2 YFSETQ. The CDR3 nucleotides are TGCGCCAGCAGGCCCGCGGACGGTGGCTACACCTTC. Protein sequence: CASRPADGGYTF.

This chain joins TRBV2 and TRBJ2-1, with TRBD2 matching over 10 bases. The CDR3 has 16 residues. V dropped 4 bases and J dropped 6; count of bases not matched to a gene: 9. Germline V lookup: CDR1 SNHLY, CDR2 FYNNEI. The CDR3, as DNA: TGTGCCAGCAGTGTGTCCTTAGCGGGAGGACTCAATGAGCAGTTCTTC. The encoded protein is CASSVSLAGGLNEQFF.

This clone was seen only a few times. The V call is TRBV9, the J call TRBJ2-2, with D hard to call. Germline CDR1 reads SGDLS; CDR2 reads YYNGEE. This CDR3 is built from 14 residues. V was shortened by 0 bases and J by 3 bases, with 6 bases between the two germline ends. The CDR3 reads CASSVGSHTGELFF. CDR3 coding DNA: TGTGCCAGCAGCGTAGGTTCGCACACCGGGGAGCTGTTTTTT.

The J gene is TRBJ2-1, the V gene TRBV7-9, with 9 bases identical to TRBD2. J gave up 6 bases and V 4 bases, and 13 bases lay outside the gene matches. Germline lookup yields CDR1 SEHNR and CDR2 FQNEAQ (reference sequence). The CDR3 loop spans 17 amino acids. For the CDR3, the DNA is TGTGCCAGCAGCTCGTTGGATCCGGGACTAGCTTCCAATGAGCAGTTCTTC. Its protein is CASSSLDPGLASNEQFF.

Details on this clone: This specimen includes other DNA sequences encoding the same CDR3. Here the CDR3 DNA reads TGTGCCAGCAGCTTGGGACTAGCGGGCACAGATACGCAGTATTTT. It specifies CASSLGLAGTDTQYF. The chain carries TRBV7-2 and TRBJ2-3; 11 positions agree with TRBD2. Per germline, CDR1 SGHTA and CDR2 FQGNSA. V gave up 3 bases and J gave up 1 base; unmatched junction bases: 0. CDR3 length: 15 amino acids.

The gene calls are TRBV15 and TRBJ1-2; D might be TRBD1 (6 bases). The CDR3 contains 14 residues. The germline CDR1 and CDR2 sequences are LNHNV and YYDKDF (reference sequence). Trimming pared 0 bases from V and 7 bases from J, leaving 12 bases between. This CDR3 reads CATSRERTGLGYTF. In DNA form, the CDR3 reads TGTGCCACCAGCAGAGAACGTACAGGGCTTGGCTACACCTTC.

The chain joins TRBV18 to TRBJ1-2, with a tentative D call TRBD1 (6 bases). The length of the CDR3 is 15 residues. CDR1 and CDR2 from the germline V gene are KGHSH and LQKENI. V was trimmed by 0 bases and J by 2 bases, leaving 10 bases between them. CDR3 bases: TGTGCCAGCTCACCACCATCTGGGGGCAACTATGGCTACACCTTC. This sequence encodes CASSPPSGGNYGYTF.

The J gene is TRBJ1-1, the V gene TRBV28; TRBD1 aligns across 10 bases. Unmatched junction bases numbered 9, after V lost 5 bases and J lost 6 bases. Germline loops: CDR1 MDHEN, CDR2 SYDVKM. This CDR3 has 15 residues. The CDR3 region is CASSTPATGGAEAFF. The CDR3 bases are TGTGCCAGCAGTACGCCGGCGACAGGGGGCGCTGAAGCTTTCTTT.